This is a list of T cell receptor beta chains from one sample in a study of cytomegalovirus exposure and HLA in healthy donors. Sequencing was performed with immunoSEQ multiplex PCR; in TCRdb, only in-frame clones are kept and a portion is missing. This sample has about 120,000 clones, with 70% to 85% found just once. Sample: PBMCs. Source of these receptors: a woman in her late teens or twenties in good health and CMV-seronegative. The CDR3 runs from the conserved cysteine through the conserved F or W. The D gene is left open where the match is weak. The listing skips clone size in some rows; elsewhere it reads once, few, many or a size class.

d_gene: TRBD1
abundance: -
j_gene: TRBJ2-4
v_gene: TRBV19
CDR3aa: CASSIVRQGINIQYF
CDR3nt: TGTGCCAGTAGTATTGTAAGACAGGGTATAAACATTCAGTACTTC

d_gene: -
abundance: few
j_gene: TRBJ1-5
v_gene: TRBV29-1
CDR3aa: CSVGTGSNQPQHF
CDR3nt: TGCAGCGTTGGAACAGGGAGCAATCAGCCCCAGCATTTT

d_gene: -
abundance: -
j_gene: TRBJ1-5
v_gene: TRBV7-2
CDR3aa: CASSLSGVQPQHF
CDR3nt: TGTGCCAGCAGCTTGTCAGGGGTTCAGCCCCAGCATTTT

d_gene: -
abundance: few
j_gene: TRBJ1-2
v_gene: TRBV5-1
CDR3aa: CASSLDIAGIQGGYTF
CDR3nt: TGCGCCAGCAGCTTGGATATAGCAGGGATTCAGGGTGGCTACACCTTC

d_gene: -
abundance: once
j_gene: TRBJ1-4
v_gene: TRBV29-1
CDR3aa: CSAGGDNEKLFF
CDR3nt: TGCAGCGCTGGAGGGGACAATGAAAAACTGTTTTTT

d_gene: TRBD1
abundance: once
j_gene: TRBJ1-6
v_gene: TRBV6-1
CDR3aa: CASSTSGTDNSPLHF
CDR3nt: TGTGCCAGCAGTACCTCCGGGACAGATAATTCACCCCTCCACTTT

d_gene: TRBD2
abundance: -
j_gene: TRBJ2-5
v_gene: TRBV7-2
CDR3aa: CASSSGTRGETQYF
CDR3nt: TGTGCCAGCAGCTCTGGGACTAGAGGGGAGACCCAGTACTTC

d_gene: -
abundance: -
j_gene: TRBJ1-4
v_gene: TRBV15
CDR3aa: CATSRGTTTNEKLFF
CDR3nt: TGTGCCACCAGCAGAGGGACAACAACTAATGAAAAACTGTTTTTT

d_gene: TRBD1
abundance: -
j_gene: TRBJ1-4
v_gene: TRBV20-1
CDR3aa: CSSPGQGELFF
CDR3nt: TGCAGTTCACCTGGGCAGGGGGAACTGTTTTTT

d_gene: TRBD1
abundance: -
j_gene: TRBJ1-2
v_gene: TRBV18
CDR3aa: CASSPQGAPGYTF
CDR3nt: TGTGCCAGCTCCCCCCAGGGGGCGCCTGGCTACACCTTC

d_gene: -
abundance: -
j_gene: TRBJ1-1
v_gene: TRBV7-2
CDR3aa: CASSSPGGMNTEAFF
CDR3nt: TGTGCCAGCAGCTCTCCCGGGGGGATGAACACTGAAGCTTTCTTT

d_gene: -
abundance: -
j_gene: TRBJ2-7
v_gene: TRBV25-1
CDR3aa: CASIEWGSHEQYF
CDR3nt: TGTGCCAGCATAGAATGGGGCAGCCACGAGCAGTACTTC

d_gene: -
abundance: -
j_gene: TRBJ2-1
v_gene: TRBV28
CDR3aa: CASSLVYYNEQFF
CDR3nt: TGTGCCAGCAGTTTGGTCTACTACAATGAGCAGTTCTTC

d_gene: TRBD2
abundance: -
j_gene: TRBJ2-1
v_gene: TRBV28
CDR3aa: CASSSRGGGEEQFF
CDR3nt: TGTGCCAGCAGCTCCCGGGGCGGGGGAGAGGAGCAGTTCTTC

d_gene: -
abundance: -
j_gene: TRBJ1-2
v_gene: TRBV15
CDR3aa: CATSDSRGYTF
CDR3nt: TGTGCCACCAGCGACAGCAGGGGCTACACCTTC

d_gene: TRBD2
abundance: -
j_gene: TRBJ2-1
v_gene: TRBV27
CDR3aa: CASSLAGAANEQFF
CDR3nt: TGTGCCAGCAGTCTAGCGGGGGCTGCCAATGAGCAGTTCTTC

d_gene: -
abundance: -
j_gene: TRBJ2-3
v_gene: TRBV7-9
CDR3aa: CASSPQGSDTQYF
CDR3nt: TGTGCCAGCAGCCCCCAGGGTTCAGATACGCAGTATTTT

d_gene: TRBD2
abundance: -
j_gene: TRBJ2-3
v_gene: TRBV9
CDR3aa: CASSVSGGSTDTQYF
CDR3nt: TGTGCCAGCAGCGTTAGCGGGGGGAGCACAGATACGCAGTATTTT

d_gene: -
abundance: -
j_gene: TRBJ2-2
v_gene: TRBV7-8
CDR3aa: CASSPRTTGLGELFF
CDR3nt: TGTGCCAGCAGCCCACGAACAACAGGGCTCGGGGAGCTGTTTTTT

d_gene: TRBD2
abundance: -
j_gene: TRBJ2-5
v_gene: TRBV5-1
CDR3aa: CASSLGGGQETQYF
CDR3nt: TGCGCCAGCAGCTTGGGGGGGGGCCAAGAGACCCAGTACTTC

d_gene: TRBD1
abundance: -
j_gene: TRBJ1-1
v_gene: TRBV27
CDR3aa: CASSWDRRNTEAFF
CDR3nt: TGTGCCAGCAGTTGGGACAGAAGGAACACTGAAGCTTTCTTT

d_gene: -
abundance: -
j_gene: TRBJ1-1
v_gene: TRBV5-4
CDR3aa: CASSPAVHTEAFF
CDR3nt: TGTGCCAGCAGCCCGGCGGTGCACACTGAAGCTTTCTTT

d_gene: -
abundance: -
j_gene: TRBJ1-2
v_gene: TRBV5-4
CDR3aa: CASSRDINYGYTF
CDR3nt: TGTGCCAGCAGCCGGGACATCAACTATGGCTACACCTTC

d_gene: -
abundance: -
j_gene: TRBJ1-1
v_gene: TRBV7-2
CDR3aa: CASSPGGTHTEDFF
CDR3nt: TGTGCCAGCAGCCCCGGGGGGACCCACACTGAAGATTTCTTT

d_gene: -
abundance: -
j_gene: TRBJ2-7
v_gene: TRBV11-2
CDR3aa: CASSFGQHPYEQYF
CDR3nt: TGTGCCAGCAGCTTTGGGCAACACCCCTACGAGCAGTACTTC

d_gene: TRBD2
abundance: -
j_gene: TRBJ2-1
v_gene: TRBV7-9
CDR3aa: CASSPGLADYNEQFF
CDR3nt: TGTGCCAGCAGCCCGGGACTAGCGGATTACAATGAGCAGTTCTTC

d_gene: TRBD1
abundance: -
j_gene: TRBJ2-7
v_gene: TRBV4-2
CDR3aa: CASSQGPGTGSYEQYF
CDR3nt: TGTGCCAGCAGCCAAGGGCCCGGGACAGGGTCCTACGAGCAGTACTTC

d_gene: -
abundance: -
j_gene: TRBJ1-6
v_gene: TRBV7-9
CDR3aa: CASSSHSLSSYNSPLHF
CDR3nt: TGTGCCAGCAGCTCGCACAGCTTGAGCTCCTATAATTCACCCCTCCACTTT

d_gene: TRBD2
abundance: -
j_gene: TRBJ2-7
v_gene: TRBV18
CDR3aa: CASSPGGGHPYEQYF
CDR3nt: TGTGCCAGCTCACCAGGCGGGGGGCACCCCTACGAGCAGTACTTC

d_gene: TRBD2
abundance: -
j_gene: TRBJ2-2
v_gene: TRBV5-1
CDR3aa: CASSLLAETNTGELFF
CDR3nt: TGCGCCAGCAGCTTACTAGCGGAGACGAACACCGGGGAGCTGTTTTTT

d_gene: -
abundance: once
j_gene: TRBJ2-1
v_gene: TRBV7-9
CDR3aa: CASSIPGGLTRSSYNEQFF
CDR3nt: TGTGCCAGCAGCATCCCCGGAGGGCTGACACGGAGCTCCTACAATGAGCAGTTCTTC

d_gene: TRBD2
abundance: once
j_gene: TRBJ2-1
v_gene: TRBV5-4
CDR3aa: CASTLAGGSYNEQFF
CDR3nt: TGTGCCAGCACTCTAGCGGGAGGCTCCTACAATGAGCAGTTCTTC

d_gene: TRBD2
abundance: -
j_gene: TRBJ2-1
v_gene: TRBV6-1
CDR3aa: CASSDYRTSGTNEQFF
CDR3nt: TGTGCCAGCAGTGATTACCGGACTAGCGGGACAAATGAGCAGTTCTTC

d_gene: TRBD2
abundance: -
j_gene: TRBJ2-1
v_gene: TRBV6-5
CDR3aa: CASRPGLANNEQFF
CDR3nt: TGTGCCAGCAGACCGGGACTAGCAAACAATGAGCAGTTCTTC

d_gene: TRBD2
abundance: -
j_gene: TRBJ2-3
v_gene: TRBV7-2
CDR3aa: CASSLGTTVPDTQYF
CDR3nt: TGTGCCAGCAGCCTAGGGACTACCGTACCAGATACGCAGTATTTT

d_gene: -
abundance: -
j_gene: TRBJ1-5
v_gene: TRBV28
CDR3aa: CASSVTISNQPQHF
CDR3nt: TGTGCCAGCAGTGTGACAATTAGCAATCAGCCCCAGCATTTT

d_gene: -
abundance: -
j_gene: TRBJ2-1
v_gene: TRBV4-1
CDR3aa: CASSQEQGAGYNEQFF
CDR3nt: TGCGCCAGCAGCCAAGAACAGGGTGCGGGCTACAATGAGCAGTTCTTC

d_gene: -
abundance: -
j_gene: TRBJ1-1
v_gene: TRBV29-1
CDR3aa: CSVVRGGTEAFF
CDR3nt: TGCAGCGTTGTAAGGGGTGGGACTGAAGCTTTCTTT

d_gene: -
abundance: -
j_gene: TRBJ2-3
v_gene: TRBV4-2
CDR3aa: CASSQDGEGGTQYF
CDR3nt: TGTGCCAGCAGCCAAGATGGGGAGGGGGGTACGCAGTATTTT

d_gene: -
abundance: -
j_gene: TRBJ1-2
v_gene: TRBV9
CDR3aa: CASSVLGQDYGYTF
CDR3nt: TGTGCCAGCAGCGTACTGGGGCAGGACTATGGCTACACCTTC

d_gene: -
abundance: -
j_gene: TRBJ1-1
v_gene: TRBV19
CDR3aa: CASSPGVHTEAFF
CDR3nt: TGTGCCAGTAGCCCAGGGGTCCACACTGAAGCTTTCTTT

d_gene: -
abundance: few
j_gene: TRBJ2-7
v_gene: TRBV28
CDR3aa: CASCCRERYEQYF
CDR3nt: TGTGCCAGCTGCTGTCGGGAGAGGTACGAGCAGTACTTC

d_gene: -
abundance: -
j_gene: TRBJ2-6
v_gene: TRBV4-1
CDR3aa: CASSPFQGRSGANVLTF
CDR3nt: TGCGCCAGCAGCCCTTTCCAGGGCCGCTCTGGGGCCAACGTCCTGACTTTC

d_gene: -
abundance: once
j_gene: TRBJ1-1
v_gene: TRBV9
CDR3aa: CASSVAQGMGTEAFF
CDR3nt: TGTGCCAGCAGCGTAGCGCAGGGCATGGGCACTGAAGCTTTCTTT

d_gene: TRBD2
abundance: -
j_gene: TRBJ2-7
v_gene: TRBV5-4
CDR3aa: CASSVGLQSYEQYF
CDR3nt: TGTGCCAGCAGCGTGGGACTACAATCCTACGAGCAGTACTTC

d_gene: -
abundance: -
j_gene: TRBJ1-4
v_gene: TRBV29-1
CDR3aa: CSVELGEDEKLFF
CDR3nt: TGCAGCGTTGAATTGGGGGAGGACGAAAAACTGTTTTTT